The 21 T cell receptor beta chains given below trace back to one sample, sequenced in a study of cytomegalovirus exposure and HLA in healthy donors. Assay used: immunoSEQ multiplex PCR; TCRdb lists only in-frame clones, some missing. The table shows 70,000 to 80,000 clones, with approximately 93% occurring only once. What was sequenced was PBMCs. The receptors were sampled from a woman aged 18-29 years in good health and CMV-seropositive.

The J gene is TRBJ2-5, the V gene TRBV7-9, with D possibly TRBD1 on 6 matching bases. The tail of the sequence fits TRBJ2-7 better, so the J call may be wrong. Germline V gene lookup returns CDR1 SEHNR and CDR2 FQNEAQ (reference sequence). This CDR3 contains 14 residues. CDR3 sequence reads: CASSSDSSTYEQYF. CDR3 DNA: TGTGCCAGCAGCTCGGACAGTAGTACCTACGAGCAGTACTTC.

CDR3 coding DNA: TGTGCCAGCAGTGAGTCGGGGGTATCCAACTACGAGCAGTACTTC. Protein: CASSESGVSNYEQYF. The chain joins TRBV2 to TRBJ2-7, with a tentative D call TRBD2 (6 bases). There are 15 residues in the CDR3. The V end was cut by 3 bases, the J end by 3 bases, with 15 bases between. Germline V gene lookup returns CDR1 SNHLY and CDR2 FYNNEI. Combining the CDR3 with reference TRBV2 and TRBJ2-7 gives the whole variable domain EPEVTQTPSHQVTQMGQEVILRCVPISNHLYFYWYRQILGQKVEFLVSFYNNEISEKSEIFDDQFSVERPDGSNFTLKIRSTKLEDSAMYFCASSESGVSNYEQYFGPGTRLTVT.

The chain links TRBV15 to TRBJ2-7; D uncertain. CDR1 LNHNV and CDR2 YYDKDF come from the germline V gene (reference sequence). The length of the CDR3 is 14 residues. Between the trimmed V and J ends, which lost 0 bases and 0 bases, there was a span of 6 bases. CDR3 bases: TGTGCCACCAGCAGAGATCACAGCTCCTACGAGCAGTACTTC. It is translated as CATSRDHSSYEQYF.

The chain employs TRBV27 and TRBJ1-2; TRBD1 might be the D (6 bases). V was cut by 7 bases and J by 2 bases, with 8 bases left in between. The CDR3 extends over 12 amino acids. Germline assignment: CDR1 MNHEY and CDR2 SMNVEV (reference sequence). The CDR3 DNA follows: TGTGCCAGCACTACAGGGAACTATGGCTACACCTTC. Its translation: CASTTGNYGYTF.

The CDR3 nucleotides read TGTGCCAGCTCGCCGGACAGGGTTGTCTACGAGCAGTACTTC. This encodes CASSPDRVVYEQYF. The chain is built from TRBV18 and TRBJ2-7, with 8 bases matching TRBD1. The V gene end was trimmed by 6 bases and the J gene end by 3 bases; junction bases not matched to a gene: 7. CDR3 length: 14 amino acids. Germline V CDR1 and CDR2: KGHSH, LQKENI.

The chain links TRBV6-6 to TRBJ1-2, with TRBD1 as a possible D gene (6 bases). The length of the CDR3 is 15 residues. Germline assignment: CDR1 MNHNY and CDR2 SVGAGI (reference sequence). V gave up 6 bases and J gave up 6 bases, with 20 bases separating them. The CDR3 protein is CASSELKTGRNGYTF. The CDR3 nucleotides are TGTGCCAGCAGCGAACTAAAGACAGGTCGGAATGGCTACACCTTC.

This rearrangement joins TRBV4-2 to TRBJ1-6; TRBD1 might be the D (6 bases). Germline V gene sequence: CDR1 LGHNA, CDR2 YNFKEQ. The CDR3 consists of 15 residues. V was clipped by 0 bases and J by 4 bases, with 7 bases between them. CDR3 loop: CASSQDQGYNSPLHF. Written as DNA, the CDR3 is TGTGCCAGCAGCCAAGATCAGGGGTATAATTCACCCCTCCACTTT.

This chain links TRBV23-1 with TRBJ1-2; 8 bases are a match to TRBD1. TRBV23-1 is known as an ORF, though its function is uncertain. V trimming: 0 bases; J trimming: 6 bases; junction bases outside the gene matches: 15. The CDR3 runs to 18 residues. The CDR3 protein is CASSQSGTGGSREDGYTF. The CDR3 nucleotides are TGCGCCAGCAGTCAATCCGGGACAGGAGGCTCTAGGGAGGATGGCTACACCTTC.

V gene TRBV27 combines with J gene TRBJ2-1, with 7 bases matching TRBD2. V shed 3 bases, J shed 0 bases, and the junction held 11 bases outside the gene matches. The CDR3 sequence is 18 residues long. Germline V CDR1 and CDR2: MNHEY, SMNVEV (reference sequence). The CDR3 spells CASSFPSGRGGSYNEQFF. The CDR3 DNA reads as TGTGCCAGCAGTTTCCCCTCGGGGAGGGGAGGCTCCTACAATGAGCAGTTCTTC.

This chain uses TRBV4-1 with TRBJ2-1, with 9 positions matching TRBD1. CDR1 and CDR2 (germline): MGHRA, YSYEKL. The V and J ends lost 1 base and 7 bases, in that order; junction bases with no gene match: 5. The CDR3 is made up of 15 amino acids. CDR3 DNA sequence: TGCGCCAGCAGCCAAGTGTGGACAGGGGAAAATGAGCAGTTCTTC. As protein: CASSQVWTGENEQFF.

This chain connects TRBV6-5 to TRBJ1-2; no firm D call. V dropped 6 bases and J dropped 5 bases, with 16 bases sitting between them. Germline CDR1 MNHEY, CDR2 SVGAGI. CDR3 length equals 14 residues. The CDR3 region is CASSTTREVYGYTF. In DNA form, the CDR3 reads TGTGCCAGCAGCACGACACGGGAGGTGTATGGCTACACCTTC.

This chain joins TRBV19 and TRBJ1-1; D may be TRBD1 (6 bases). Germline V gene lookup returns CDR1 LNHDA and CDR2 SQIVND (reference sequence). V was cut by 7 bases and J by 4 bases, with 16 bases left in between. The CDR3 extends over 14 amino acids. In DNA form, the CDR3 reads TGTGCCAGTACCCCGGGGGGCTATCCCACTGAAGCTTTCTTT. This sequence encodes CASTPGGYPTEAFF.

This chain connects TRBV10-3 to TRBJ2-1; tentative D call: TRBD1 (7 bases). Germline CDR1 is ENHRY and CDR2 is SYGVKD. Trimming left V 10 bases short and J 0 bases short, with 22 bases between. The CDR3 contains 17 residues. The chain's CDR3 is CATGQALGGTSYNEQFF. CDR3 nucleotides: TGTGCCACCGGACAGGCCCTTGGGGGGACCTCCTACAATGAGCAGTTCTTC.

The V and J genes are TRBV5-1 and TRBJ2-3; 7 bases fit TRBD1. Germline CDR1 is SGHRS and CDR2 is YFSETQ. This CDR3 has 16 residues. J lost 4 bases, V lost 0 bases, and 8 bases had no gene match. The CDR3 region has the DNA TGCGCCAGCAGCTTGGGAACCGACAGGGTGGCAGATACGCAGTATTTT. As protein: CASSLGTDRVADTQYF.

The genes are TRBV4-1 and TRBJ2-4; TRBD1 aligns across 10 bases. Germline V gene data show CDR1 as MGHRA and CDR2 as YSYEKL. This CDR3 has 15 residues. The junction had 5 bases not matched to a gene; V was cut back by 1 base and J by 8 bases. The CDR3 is CASSQAGTGVDIQYF. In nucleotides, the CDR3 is TGCGCCAGCAGCCAAGCAGGGACAGGGGTGGACATTCAGTACTTC.

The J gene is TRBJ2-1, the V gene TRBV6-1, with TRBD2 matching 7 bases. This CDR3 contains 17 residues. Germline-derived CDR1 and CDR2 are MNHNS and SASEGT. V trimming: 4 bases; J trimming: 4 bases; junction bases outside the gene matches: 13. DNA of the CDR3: TGTGCCAGCAGTGCCCCAGGTGGGGGGGATTTTTACAATGAGCAGTTCTTC. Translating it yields CASSAPGGGDFYNEQFF.

The DNA for the CDR3 is TGTGCCAGCAGCCAAGGACCAGGGGCCGGTACTGAAGCTTTCTTT. Residues: CASSQGPGAGTEAFF. The V call is TRBV7-2, the J call TRBJ1-1; TRBD1 might be the D (6 bases). CDR1 and CDR2 from the germline V gene are SGHTA and FQGNSA. V lost 5 bases to trimming and J lost 5 bases, with 18 bases between them. The CDR3 extends over 15 amino acids.

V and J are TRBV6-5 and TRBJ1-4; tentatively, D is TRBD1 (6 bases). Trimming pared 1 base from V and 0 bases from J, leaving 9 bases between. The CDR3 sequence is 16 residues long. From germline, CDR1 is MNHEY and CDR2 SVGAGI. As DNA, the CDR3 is TGTGCCAGCAGTTACTTCCAGGGGACAACTAATGAAAAACTGTTTTTT. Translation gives CASSYFQGTTNEKLFF.

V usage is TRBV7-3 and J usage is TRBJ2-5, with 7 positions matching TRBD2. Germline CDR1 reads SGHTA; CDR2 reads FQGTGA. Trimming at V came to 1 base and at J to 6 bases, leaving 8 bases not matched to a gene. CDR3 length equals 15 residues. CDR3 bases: TGTGCCAGCAGCTTAAGTGGGAGGGCCGGGCAGACCCAGTACTTC. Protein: CASSLSGRAGQTQYF.

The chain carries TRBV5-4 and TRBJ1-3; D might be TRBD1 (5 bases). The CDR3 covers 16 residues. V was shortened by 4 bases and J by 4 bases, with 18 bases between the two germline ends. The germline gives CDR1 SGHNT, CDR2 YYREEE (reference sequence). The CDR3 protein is CASSLTGGISGNTIYF. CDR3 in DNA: TGTGCCAGCAGCCTCACAGGAGGGATCTCGGGAAACACCATATATTTT.

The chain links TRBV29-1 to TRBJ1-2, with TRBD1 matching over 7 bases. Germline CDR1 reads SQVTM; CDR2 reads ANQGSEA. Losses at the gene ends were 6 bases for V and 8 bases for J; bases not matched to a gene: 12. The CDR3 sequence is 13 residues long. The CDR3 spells CSVVTGDLEGYTF. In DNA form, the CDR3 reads TGCAGCGTCGTAACAGGGGACCTCGAGGGCTACACCTTC.